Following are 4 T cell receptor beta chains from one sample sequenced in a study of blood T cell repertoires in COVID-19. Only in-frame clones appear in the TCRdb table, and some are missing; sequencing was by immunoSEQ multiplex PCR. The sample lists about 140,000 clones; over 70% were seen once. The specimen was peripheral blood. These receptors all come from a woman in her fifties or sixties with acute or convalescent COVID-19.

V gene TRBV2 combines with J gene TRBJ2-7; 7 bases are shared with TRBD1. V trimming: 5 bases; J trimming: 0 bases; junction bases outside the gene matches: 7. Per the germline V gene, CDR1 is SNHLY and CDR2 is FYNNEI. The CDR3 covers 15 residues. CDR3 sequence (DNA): TGTGCCAGCAGTCTAACCGGGACAGCCTCCTACGAGCAGTACTTC. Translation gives CASSLTGTASYEQYF.

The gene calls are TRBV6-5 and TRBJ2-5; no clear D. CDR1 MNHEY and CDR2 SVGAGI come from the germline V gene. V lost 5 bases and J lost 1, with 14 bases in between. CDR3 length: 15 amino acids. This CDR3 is CASSRQELAQETQYF. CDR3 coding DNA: TGTGCCAGCAGTCGACAAGAGTTGGCCCAAGAGACCCAGTACTTC.

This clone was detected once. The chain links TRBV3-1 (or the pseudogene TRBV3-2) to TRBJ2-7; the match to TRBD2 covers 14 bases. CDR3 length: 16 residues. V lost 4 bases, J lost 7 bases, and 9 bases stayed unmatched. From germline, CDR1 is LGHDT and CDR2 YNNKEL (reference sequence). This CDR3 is CASSRGLAGGLQEQYF. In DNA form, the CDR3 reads TGTGCCAGCAGCCGCGGACTAGCGGGGGGCCTTCAAGAGCAGTACTTC.

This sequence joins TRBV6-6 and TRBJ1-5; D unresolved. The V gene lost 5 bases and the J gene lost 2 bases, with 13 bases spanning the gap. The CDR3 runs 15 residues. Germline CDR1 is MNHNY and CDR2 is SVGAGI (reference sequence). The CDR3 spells CASSTSHGGNQPQHF. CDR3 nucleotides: TGTGCCAGCAGTACATCCCACGGGGGCAATCAGCCCCAGCATTTT.